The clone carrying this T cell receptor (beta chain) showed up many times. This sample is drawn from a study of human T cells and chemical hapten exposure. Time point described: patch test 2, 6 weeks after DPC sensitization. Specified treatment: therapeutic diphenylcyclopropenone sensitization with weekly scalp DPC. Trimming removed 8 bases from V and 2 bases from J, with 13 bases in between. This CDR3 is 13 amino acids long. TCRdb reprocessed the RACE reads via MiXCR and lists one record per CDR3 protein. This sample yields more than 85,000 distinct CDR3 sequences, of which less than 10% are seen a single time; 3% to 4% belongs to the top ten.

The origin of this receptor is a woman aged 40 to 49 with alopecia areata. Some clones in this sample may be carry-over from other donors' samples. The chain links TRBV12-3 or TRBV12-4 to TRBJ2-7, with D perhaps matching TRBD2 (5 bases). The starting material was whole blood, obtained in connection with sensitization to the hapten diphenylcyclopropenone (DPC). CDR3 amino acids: CASAGSQAYEQYF. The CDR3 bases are TGTGCCAGCGCGGGCAGTCAGGCCTACGAGCAGTACTTC.